This entry features one TCR beta chain sequence. This clonotype occurred a few times. Its antigen remains undetermined. The sample holds no much larger clone one base away, and base qualities are not on file. The library was built by means of PCR. Sequencing took place on an Illumina HiSeq 2500. To normalize quantification of the TCRbeta repertoire, the TCR libraries were built with molecular barcoding that relied on unique molecular identifiers. TCRdb trimmed public reads at Q25 via fastp, called clones via MiXCR and kept in-frame beta chains. Each entry is one CDR3 protein sequence, shown with its most common DNA and genes. The sample table holds around 600,000 distinct CDR3 sequences, of which about 23% were seen once. The ten largest clones add up to 12% to 15% of the sample. The treatment or condition label on this specimen signifies: allogeneic hematopoietic cell transplantation with graft depleted of TCRalphabeta T cells and CD19 B cells. The transplant recipients were children given TCRalphabeta/CD19-depleted allogeneic hematopoietic cell grafts.

The data belong to a study of T-cell reconstitution after alpha-beta-depleted transplantation in children (TCRdb year 2016). With regard to the full study: The study quantitatively tracked T-cell immune reconstitution after TCRalphabeta/CD19-depleted allogeneic hematopoietic cell transplantation in children using TCR repertoire profiling. Study-wide conclusions, independent of this receptor: The frequencies of hyperexpanded clones fell over the following months, and after one year, T-cell counts and TCRbeta diversity were mostly attributed to newly produced T cells. About two months after transplant, the apparently early recovery of alphabetaT-cell counts reportedly depended on just several hundred clones that had expanded rapidly and came from non-depleted graft cells. In some patients, high TCRbeta diversity at day 60 was attributed to recipient T cells and intrathymic progenitors that had survived conditioning.

Trimming takes 5 bases from V and 5 bases from J, and the germline ends sit 19 bases apart. The CDR3 measures 15 amino acids from cysteine to phenylalanine. The CDR3 DNA has 45 bases and is translated from base 1. The germline V gene (reference sequence) specifies DFQATT as CDR1 and SNEGSKA as CDR2. Specimen: PBMCs, mostly from graft donor cells, collected 360 days after TCRalphabeta/CD19-depleted stem cell transplant. The rearranged chain carries TRBV20-1 and TRBJ2-1, and possibly TRBD2, on 7 matching bases. This TCR was recovered from a boy less than two years old who had a stem cell transplant for acute myeloid leukemia, so the T cells may come from the graft donor. The nucleotide sequence reads as follows: TGCAGTGCTCCCCGTTTTGCGGGGGCCAACAATGAGCAGTTCTTC. This translates into CSAPRFAGANNEQFF.